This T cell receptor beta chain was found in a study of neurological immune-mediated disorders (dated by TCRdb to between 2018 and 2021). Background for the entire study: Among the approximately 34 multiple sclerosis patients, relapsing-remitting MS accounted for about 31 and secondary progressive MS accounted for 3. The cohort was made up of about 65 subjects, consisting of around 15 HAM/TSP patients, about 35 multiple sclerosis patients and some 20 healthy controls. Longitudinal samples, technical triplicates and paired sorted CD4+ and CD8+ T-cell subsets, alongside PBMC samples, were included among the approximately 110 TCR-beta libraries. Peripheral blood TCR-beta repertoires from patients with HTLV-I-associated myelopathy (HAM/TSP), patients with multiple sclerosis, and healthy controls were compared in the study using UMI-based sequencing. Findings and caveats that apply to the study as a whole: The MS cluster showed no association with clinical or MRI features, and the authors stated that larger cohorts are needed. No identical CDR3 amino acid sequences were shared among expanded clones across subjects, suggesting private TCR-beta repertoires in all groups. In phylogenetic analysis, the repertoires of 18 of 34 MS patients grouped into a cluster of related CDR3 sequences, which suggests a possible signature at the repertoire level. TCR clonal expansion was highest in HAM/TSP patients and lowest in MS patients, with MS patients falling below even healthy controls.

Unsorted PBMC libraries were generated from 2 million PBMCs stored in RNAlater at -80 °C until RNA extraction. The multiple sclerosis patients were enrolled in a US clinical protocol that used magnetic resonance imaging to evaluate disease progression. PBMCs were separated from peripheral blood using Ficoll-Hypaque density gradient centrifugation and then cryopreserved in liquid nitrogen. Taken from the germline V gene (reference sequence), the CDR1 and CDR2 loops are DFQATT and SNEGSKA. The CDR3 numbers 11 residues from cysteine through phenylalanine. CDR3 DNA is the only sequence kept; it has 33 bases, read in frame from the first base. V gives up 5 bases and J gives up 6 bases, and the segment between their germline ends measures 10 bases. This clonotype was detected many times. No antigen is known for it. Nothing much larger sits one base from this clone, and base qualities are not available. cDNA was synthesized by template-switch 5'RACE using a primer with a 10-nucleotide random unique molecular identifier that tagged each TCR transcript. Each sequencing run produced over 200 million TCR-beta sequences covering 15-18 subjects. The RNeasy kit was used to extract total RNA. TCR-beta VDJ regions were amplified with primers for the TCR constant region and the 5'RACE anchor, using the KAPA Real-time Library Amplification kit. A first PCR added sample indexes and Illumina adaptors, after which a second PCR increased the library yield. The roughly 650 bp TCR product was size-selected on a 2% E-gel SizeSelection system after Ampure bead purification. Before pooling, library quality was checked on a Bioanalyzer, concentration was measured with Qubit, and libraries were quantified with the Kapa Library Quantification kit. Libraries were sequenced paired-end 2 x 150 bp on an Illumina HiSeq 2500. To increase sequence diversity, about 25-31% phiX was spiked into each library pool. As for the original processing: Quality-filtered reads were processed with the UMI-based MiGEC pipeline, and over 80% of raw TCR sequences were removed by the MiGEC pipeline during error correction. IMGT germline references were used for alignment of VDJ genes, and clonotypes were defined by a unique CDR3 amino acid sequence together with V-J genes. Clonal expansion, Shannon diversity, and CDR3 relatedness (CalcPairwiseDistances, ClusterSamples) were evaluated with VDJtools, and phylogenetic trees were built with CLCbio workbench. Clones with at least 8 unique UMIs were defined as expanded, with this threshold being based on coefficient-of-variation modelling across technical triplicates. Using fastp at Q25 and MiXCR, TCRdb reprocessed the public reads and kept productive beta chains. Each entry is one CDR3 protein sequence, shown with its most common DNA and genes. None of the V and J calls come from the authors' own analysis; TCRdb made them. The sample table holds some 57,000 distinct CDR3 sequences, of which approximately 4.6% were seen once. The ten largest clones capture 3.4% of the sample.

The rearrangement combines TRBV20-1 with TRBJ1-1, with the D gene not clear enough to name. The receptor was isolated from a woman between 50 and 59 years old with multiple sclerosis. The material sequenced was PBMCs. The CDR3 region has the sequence CSALGGAEAFF. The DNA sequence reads TGCAGTGCTCTGGGCGGCGCTGAAGCTTTCTTT.